Sequencing of this TCR beta chain was carried out in a study of regulatory T cells in long-lasting Graves disease (dated by TCRdb to the early 2020s). About the investigation overall: In the newly diagnosed Graves' disease group, patients had been taking antithyroid drugs for less than 3 months. Patients with persistent Graves' disease were compared with patients with newly diagnosed Graves' disease using TCR sequencing and RNA sequencing of peripheral blood. The study was conducted in China and was registered as a clinical trial. TCR sequencing covered some 13 persistent and about 20 newly diagnosed Graves' disease patients, around 33 samples in total.

The intended sense of this specimen's time point label: newly diagnosed GD, antithyroid drugs for less than 3 months. For both TCR sequencing and RNA sequencing, RNA was extracted from PBMCs in TRIzol. Graves' disease was diagnosed according to American Thyroid Association guidelines. Patients for the study were recruited at an endocrinology department in Xi'an, China. Each patient gave 8.5 to 9.5 milliliters of peripheral blood, collected in an EDTA anticoagulant tube. Ficoll Paque Plus density gradient separation was used to isolate PBMCs, and no additional T cell sorting was done. An Agilent 2100 Bioanalyzer and agarose gel were used to assess RNA quality, and a NanoDrop 2000 was used to measure RNA concentration. The library came from multiplex PCR. TCRdb shows the sequencer as Illumina HiSeq 4000. CDR3 regions were amplified by Arm-PCR with iRepertoire HTBI primers to construct TCR beta libraries. Before sequencing, the PCR products underwent gel purification. The original methods were these. Gene usage analysis of CDR3 amino acid clonotypes relied on the 60 or so TRBV and about 15 TRBJ segments identified across samples. COPE and FqMerger were used to merge the filtered high-quality paired reads into contigs. Contigs were aligned with BLAST to IMGT TRBV, TRBD and TRBJ reference genes, and CDR3 was defined per IMGT. Clonotypes above 0.1% frequency were classified as highly expanded clones. Shannon entropy was used to measure repertoire diversity, and the Gini coefficient was used to measure V-J evenness. Public clonotypes were defined as clonotypes shared by more than one individual. The public reads were reprocessed in TCRdb via fastp at Q25 and MiXCR, keeping in-frame beta chains. Each record represents a unique CDR3 protein, reported with the most common genes and DNA among its rows. V and J calls and clone size were set by TCRdb, not the authors. The sample table lists roughly 610,000 distinct CDR3 sequences, 16% of them with a count of one. Of the sample, around 18% falls within the top ten clones.

This clonotype was counted many times. Its antigen specificity is not known. Qualities for individual bases were not recorded, and no much larger clone is one base off. Points the paper makes about the study in general: Persistent patients shared more public clonotypes among themselves (2,741) than newly diagnosed patients did (more than 850). As a limitation, the authors acknowledged that the small sample size may reduce accuracy. The study examined only peripheral blood because the primary lesion, thyroid tissue, could not be accessed. Only the TCR beta chain was sequenced and analyzed. TRBV28, TRBJ1-2 and TRBJ2-5 were preferentially used in persistent disease, while TRBV20-1 and TRBJ2-1 were favored in newly diagnosed disease. Lower TCR Shannon entropy and fewer highly expanded clones were observed in persistent Graves' disease patients than in newly diagnosed patients, which suggested clonal expansion.

Spanning cysteine to phenylalanine, the CDR3 consists of 14 amino acids. Of all the DNA, just the CDR3 is kept, 42 bases in frame from base 1. CDR1 and CDR2 are read off the germline V gene as MNHEY and SVGEGT. V has 5 bases trimmed and J has 8 bases trimmed; junction bases matching no gene number 7. The sample also formed part of further work on T cells in Graves' hyperthyroidism and ophthalmopathy. The second study reports: Stable Graves' hyperthyroidism was defined as no progression to ophthalmopathy during 18 months of follow-up. The hyperthyroidism patients were between 18 and 65 years old and newly diagnosed, with a disease duration of less than 2 months. Exclusion was applied to patients with uncontrolled infections, other autoimmune diseases, pregnancy or lactation. Diagnoses were based on clinical symptoms, serum thyroxine and TRAb, thyroid ultrasound and orbital computed tomography. For the first round of RT-PCR on the TCR CDR3, the HTBI primer set was used together with the Qiagen OneStep RT-PCR kit. Blood samples also contained most of the expanded thyroid clonotypes (frequency above 0.001), which suggests that blood repertoires may reflect thyroid immune responses. In cross-validation, a model built on a 13 V-J signature told ophthalmopathy apart from stable hyperthyroidism with under 90% sensitivity and 81% to 82% specificity, and in testing the same model reached 80%/75%. In validation, the model predicted progression to ophthalmopathy a median of 6.5 months before onset, with approximately 70% sensitivity and about 72% specificity. TCR V-J signatures able to tell the groups apart were searched for in a discovery cohort of approximately 95 patients, of whom 43 had Graves' ophthalmopathy and 57 had stable Graves' hyperthyroidism. An independent validation cohort of about 20 hyperthyroidism patients and 17 patients who later progressed to ophthalmopathy tested prospective prediction of ophthalmopathy. For training and testing, the approximately 97 patients in the discovery cohort were randomly divided in a 7:3 ratio. The study also compared thyroid tissue and blood T-cell repertoires from about six Graves' hyperthyroidism patients. Following sampling, methimazole starting at 30 mg daily was given to hyperthyroidism patients, and high-dose intravenous methylprednisolone was given to ophthalmopathy patients. Libraries were constructed in a second round of multiplex PCR, after which size selection and purification were carried out. The libraries were sequenced on an Illumina HiSeq2000 using paired-end 100 bp reads. SOAPnuke was used to process the raw data, removing reads that contained adapters or uncalled bases, had a mean Phred below 15, or lacked an exact match to the constant primer or identifier. High-quality paired reads were merged with COPE v1.2.5, and unique nucleotide sequences were defined as clonotypes. MiTCR v1.1 was used to align the clonotypes against IMGT TRBV, TRBD and TRBJ reference segments. Analysis was restricted to V-J combinations with a frequency above 0.0001, which covered roughly 99% of repertoires. The TCS score was defined as the ratio of F50 (clonal expansion) to E x V (chaos), calculated using BLOSUM62-based TCRdist between CDR3 peptides within each V-J. Welch's t-statistics and random forest reduced around 510 V-J features to roughly 13, which were used in a naive Bayes classifier (R e1071). No statistical method was used to fix the sample size in advance, and group allocation was not hidden from the investigators. TCR Vbeta CDR3 sequencing of roughly 140 peripheral blood samples (fewer than 45 ophthalmopathy, about 75 hyperthyroidism and approximately 17 progressor patients) is reported in the paper.

The chain uses TRBV6-2 or TRBV6-3 and TRBJ2-1, with 9 bases in between that match TRBD1. The receptor was isolated from a woman aged 25 to 45 with Graves disease. Donor details come from another sample of the same person, matched by shared clones. Here the sequenced sample was peripheral blood mononuclear cells (PBMCs), taken at new diagnosis, from a patient treated with antithyroid drugs. Read as DNA, the sequence is TGTGCCAGCAGTGCCGGGACAGGGAGGGATGAGCAGTTCTTC. The resulting protein is CASSAGTGRDEQFF.